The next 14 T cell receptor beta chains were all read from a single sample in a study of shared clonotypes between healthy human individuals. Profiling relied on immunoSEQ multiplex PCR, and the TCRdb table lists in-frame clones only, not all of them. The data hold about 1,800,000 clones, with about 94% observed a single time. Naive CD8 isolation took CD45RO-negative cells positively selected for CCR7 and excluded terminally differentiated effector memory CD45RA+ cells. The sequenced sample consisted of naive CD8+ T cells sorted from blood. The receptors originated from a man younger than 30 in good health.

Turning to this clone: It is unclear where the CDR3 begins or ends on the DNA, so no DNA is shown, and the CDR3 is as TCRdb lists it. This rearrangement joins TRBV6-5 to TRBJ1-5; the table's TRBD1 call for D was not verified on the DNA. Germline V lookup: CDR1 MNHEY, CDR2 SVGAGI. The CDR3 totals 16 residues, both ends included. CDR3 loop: CASSSSTGEVGQPQHF.

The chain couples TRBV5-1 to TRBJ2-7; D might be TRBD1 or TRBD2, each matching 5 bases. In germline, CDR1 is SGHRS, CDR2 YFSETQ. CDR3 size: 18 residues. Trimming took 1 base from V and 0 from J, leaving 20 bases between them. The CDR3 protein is CASSLLGGGVGTSYEQYF. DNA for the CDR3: TGCGCCAGCAGCTTGCTAGGTGGTGGGGTGGGGACCTCCTACGAGCAGTACTTC.

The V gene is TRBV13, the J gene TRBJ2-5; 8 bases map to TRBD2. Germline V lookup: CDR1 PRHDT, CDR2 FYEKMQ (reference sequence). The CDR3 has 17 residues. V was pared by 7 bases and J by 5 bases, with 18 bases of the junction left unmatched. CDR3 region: CASTHSTSAPPAETQYF. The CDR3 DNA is TGTGCCAGCACCCATTCGACTAGCGCCCCCCCCGCGGAGACCCAGTACTTC.

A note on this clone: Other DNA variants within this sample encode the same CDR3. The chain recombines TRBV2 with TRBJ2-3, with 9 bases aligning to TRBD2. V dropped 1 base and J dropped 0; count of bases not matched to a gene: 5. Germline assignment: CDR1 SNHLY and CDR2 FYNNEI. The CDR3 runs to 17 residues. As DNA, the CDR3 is TGTGCCAGCAGTGAAGGGTTGGCGGGAGGGAGCACAGATACGCAGTATTTT. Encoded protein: CASSEGLAGGSTDTQYF.

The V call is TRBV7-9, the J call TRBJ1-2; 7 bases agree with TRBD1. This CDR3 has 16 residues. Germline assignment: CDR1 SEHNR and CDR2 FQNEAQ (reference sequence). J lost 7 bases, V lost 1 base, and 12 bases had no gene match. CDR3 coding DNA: TGTGCCAGCAGCTTAGGGCTAGAGGGGGCTGGCGCTGGCTACACCTTC. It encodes CASSLGLEGAGAGYTF.

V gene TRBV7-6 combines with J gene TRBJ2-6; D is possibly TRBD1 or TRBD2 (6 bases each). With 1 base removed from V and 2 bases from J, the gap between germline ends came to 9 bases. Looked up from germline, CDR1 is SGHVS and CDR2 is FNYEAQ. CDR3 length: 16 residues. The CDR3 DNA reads TGTGCCAGCAGCTTAGAAGGGGGGCCTGGGGCCAACGTCCTGACTTTC. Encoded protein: CASSLEGGPGANVLTF.

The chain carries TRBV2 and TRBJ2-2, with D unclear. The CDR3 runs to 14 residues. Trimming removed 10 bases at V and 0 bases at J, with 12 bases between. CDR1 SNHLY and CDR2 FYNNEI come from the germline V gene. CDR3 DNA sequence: TGTGCCACGCAGGACGACTCGAACACCGGGGAGCTGTTTTTT. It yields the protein CATQDDSNTGELFF.

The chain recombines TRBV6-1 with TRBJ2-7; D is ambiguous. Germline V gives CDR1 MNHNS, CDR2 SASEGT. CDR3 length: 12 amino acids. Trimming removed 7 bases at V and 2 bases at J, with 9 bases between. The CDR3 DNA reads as TGTGCCAGCACGCAGGTGGCCTACGAGCAGTACTTC. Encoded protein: CASTQVAYEQYF.

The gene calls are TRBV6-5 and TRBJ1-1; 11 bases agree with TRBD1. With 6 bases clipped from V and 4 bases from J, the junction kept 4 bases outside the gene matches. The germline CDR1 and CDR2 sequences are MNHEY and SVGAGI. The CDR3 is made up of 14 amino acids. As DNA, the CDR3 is TGTGCCAGCAGCGGCGGGACAGGGGGCACTGAAGCTTTCTTT. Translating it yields CASSGGTGGTEAFF.

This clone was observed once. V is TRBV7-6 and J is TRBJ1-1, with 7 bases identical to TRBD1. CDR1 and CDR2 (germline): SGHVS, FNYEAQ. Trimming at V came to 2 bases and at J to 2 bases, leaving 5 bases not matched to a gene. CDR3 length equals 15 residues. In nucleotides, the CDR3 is TGTGCCAGCAGCTTATATGGGGACAGTAACACTGAAGCTTTCTTT. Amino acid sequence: CASSLYGDSNTEAFF.

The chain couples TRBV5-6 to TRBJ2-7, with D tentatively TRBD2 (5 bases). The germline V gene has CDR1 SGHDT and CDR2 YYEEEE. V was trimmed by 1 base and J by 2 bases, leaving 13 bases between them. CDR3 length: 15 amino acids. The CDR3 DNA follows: TGTGCCAGCAGCTTGAATGAGGGAGTGACCTACGAGCAGTACTTC. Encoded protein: CASSLNEGVTYEQYF.

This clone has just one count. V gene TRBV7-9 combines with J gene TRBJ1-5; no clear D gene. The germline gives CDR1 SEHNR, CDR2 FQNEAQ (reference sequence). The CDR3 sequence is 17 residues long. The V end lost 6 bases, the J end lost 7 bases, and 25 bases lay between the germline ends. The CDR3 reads CASSHGATGQIGQPQHF. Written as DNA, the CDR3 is TGTGCCAGCAGTCACGGCGCCACTGGGCAGATCGGACAGCCCCAGCATTTT. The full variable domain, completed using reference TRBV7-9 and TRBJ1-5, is DTGVSQNPRHKITKRGQNVTFRCDPISEHNRLYWYRQTLGQGPEFLTYFQNEAQLEKSRLLSDRFSAERPKGSFSTLEIQRTEQGDSAMYLCASSHGATGQIGQPQHFGDGTRLSIL.

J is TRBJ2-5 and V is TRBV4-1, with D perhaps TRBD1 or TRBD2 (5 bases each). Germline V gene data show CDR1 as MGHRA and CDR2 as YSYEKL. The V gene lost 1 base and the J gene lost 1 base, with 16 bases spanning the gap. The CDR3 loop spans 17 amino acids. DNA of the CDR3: TGCGCCAGCAGCCAAGTTACGGGACGGAGGACCCAAGAGACCCAGTACTTC. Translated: CASSQVTGRRTQETQYF.

CDR3 nucleotide sequence: TGTGCCAGCAGTTCGCTACAGAGGAACACTGAAGCTTTCTTT. Translated: CASSSLQRNTEAFF. The chain combines TRBV27 with TRBJ1-1; D is unresolved. V lost 4 bases, J lost 1 base, and 10 bases lay in between. Looked up from germline, CDR1 is MNHEY and CDR2 is SMNVEV (reference sequence). This CDR3 is 14 amino acids long.